One and the same sample provided the 20 T cell receptor beta chains below, sequenced in a study of T-cell memory formation after mild COVID-19. Each CDR3 protein gets one entry after TCRdb re-called the 5' RACE reads with MiXCR. Of 50,000 or so distinct CDR3 sequences in the sample, around 25% were seen once. Material for sequencing was PBMCs or a T cell subset sorted from them (not recorded which). These receptors came from a man younger than 35 who had mild COVID-19 (a few samples of this study predate the infection). Cell type and time point are not known.

The rearrangement joins TRBV2 to TRBJ2-7, with unresolved D. The length of the CDR3 is 11 residues. With 0 bases removed from V and 7 bases from J, the gap between germline ends came to 4 bases. Germline CDR1 reads SNHLY; CDR2 reads FYNNEI. CDR3 nucleotide sequence: TGTGCCAGCAGTGAAGCGTGGGAGCAGTACTTC. It encodes CASSEAWEQYF.

This clonotype was seen at least ten times. The V and J genes are TRBV20-1 and TRBJ2-1, with 14 positions matching TRBD2. The CDR3 runs to 17 residues. Germline CDR1 is DFQATT and CDR2 is SNEGSKA (reference sequence). The V gene end was trimmed by 0 bases and the J gene end by 6 bases; junction bases not matched to a gene: 7. CDR3 coding DNA: TGCAGTGCTAGAGATAGGGGACTAGCGGGGGCCCCCAATGAGCAGTTCTTC. Its protein is CSARDRGLAGAPNEQFF.

This clonotype has more than one count but fewer than ten. The rearrangement uses TRBV12-3 or TRBV12-4 and TRBJ2-2, with D tentatively TRBD1 (6 bases). The CDR3 loop spans 15 amino acids. V was trimmed by 4 bases and J by 2 bases, leaving 11 bases between them. DNA of the CDR3: TGTGCCAGCAGTTACAACAGGGTTAACACCGGGGAGCTGTTTTTT. Its translation is CASSYNRVNTGELFF.

V gene TRBV20-1 combines with J gene TRBJ2-2; 7 nucleotides match TRBD2. Germline CDR1 DFQATT, CDR2 SNEGSKA (reference sequence). The CDR3 runs to 12 residues. V lost 6 bases, J lost 7 bases, and 5 bases stayed unmatched. CDR3 in DNA: TGCAGTGCCAGGGAGGGCGGCGGGGAGCTGTTTTTT. The encoded protein is CSAREGGGELFF.

This clonotype was observed at least ten times. This chain joins TRBV7-3 and TRBJ2-5, with D possibly matching TRBD2 (7 bases). The CDR3 extends over 16 amino acids. Germline CDR1 is SGHTA and CDR2 is FQGTGA. Trimming stripped 3 bases from V and 3 bases from J, with 17 bases between. The CDR3 here is CASSLYPAGAKETQYF. CDR3 nucleotides: TGTGCCAGCAGCTTGTATCCCGCGGGGGCCAAAGAGACCCAGTACTTC.

Only a few counts were recorded for this clonotype. This sequence joins TRBV7-3 and TRBJ2-1; maybe TRBD2 (6 bases). The V gene's germline CDR1 is SGHTA and CDR2 FQGTGA. The CDR3 is made up of 14 amino acids. Trimming shortened V by 5 bases and J by 8 bases, and 16 bases separated the two germline ends. CDR3 in DNA: TGTGCCAGCAGCCCGGCGTGGGGGGACGATGAGCAGTTCTTC. Amino acids: CASSPAWGDDEQFF.

This rearrangement joins TRBV27 to TRBJ2-1, with 8 bases aligning to TRBD1. The CDR3 contains 14 residues. After removal of 7 bases from V and 7 bases from J, the junction contained 9 bases not matched to a gene. The germline V gene has CDR1 MNHEY and CDR2 SMNVEV (reference sequence). The CDR3: CASTSGTGGNEQFF. Written as DNA, the CDR3 is TGTGCCAGCACCTCCGGGACAGGAGGGAATGAGCAGTTCTTC.

The V gene is TRBV7-9, the J gene TRBJ1-1; 8 nucleotides line up with TRBD1. V shed 7 bases and J 4 bases; nucleotides not matched to a gene: 8. The CDR3 contains 14 residues. CDR1 is SEHNR, CDR2 FQNEAQ, per germline (reference sequence). Here the CDR3 DNA reads TGTGCCAGCATCCTAGGACAGGGTGGCACTGAAGCTTTCTTT. It encodes CASILGQGGTEAFF.

V gene TRBV7-8 combines with J gene TRBJ2-1; TRBD2 aligns across 13 bases. The CDR3 is 14 residues long. The germline V gene encodes CDR1 SGHVS and CDR2 FQNEAQ. The ends lost 5 bases at V and 9 bases at J; junction bases unmatched: 4. The CDR3 loop is CASSLGLAGREQFF. The CDR3 DNA reads TGTGCCAGCAGCCTGGGACTAGCGGGGCGTGAGCAGTTCTTC. The variable domain in full, completed from reference TRBV7-8 and TRBJ2-1, reads GAGVSQSPRYKVAKRGQDVALRCDPISGHVSLFWYQQALGQGPEFLTYFQNEAQLDKSGLPSDRFFAERPEGSVSTLKIQRTQQEDSAVYLCASSLGLAGREQFFGPGTRLTVL.

This sequence joins TRBV5-6 and TRBJ2-1; possible D gene TRBD1, 6 bases. Germline V gene sequence: CDR1 SGHDT, CDR2 YYEEEE. The CDR3 extends over 14 amino acids. V was shortened by 0 bases and J by 7 bases, with 11 bases between the two germline ends. The chain's CDR3 is CASSLALRGNEQFF. DNA of the CDR3: TGTGCCAGCAGCTTGGCCCTTAGGGGGAATGAGCAGTTCTTC.

The V call is TRBV6-5, the J call TRBJ2-5; 9 nucleotides line up with TRBD2. From germline, CDR1 is MNHEY and CDR2 SVGAGI. V was pared by 6 bases and J by 4 bases, with 6 bases of the junction left unmatched. The CDR3 consists of 14 residues. CDR3 DNA sequence: TGTGCCAGCAGACCGGGACTAGCATCAGAGACCCAGTACTTC. Its translation is CASRPGLASETQYF.

The genes are TRBV6-5 and TRBJ1-1; no definite D call. Germline V gives CDR1 MNHEY, CDR2 SVGAGI. The CDR3 extends over 13 amino acids. V was pared by 8 bases and J by 1 base, with 11 bases between. This CDR3 reads CASGLRGNTEAFF. DNA for the CDR3: TGTGCCAGCGGACTAAGAGGGAACACTGAAGCTTTCTTT.

This clonotype occurred a few times. The chain combines TRBV6-5 with TRBJ1-1; the D gene is possibly TRBD1 (5 bases). CDR1 and CDR2 (germline): MNHEY, SVGAGI. CDR3 length equals 14 residues. The V gene lost 2 bases and the J gene lost 6 bases, with 13 bases spanning the gap. CDR3 DNA: TGTGCCAGCAGTTACGGACGGGGCCTGGCTGAAGCTTTCTTT. Amino acid sequence: CASSYGRGLAEAFF.

This clonotype was detected a few times. The CDR3 loop is CAILTATGNTIYF. Written as DNA, the CDR3 is TGTGCCATCCTGACAGCTACTGGAAACACCATATATTTT. The chain employs TRBV10-3 and TRBJ1-3, with a weak D call TRBD1 (5 bases). The germline V gene has CDR1 ENHRY and CDR2 SYGVKD. Deletions cut 8 bases from V and 2 bases from J, with 10 bases between. The CDR3 spans 13 residues.

This clonotype has a handful of counts. The chain is built from TRBV12-3 or TRBV12-4 and TRBJ1-5; possible D gene TRBD1, 5 bases. The CDR3 consists of 14 residues. Trimming removed 6 bases at V and 3 bases at J, with 12 bases between. Written as DNA, the CDR3 is TGTGCCAGCAGACCCCGGGACCCCAATCAGCCCCAGCATTTT. Translating gives CASRPRDPNQPQHF.

This clonotype was found a few times. The CDR3 loop is CASSWGQGIYAGELFF. In DNA form, the CDR3 reads TGTGCCAGCAGCTGGGGACAGGGTATTTACGCCGGGGAGCTGTTTTTT. The gene calls are TRBV7-9 and TRBJ2-2; 9 positions match TRBD1. CDR1 SEHNR and CDR2 FQNEAQ come from the germline V gene (reference sequence). V gave up 4 bases and J gave up 6 bases; unmatched junction bases: 9. The CDR3 has 16 residues.

This clonotype was picked up a small number of times. V gene TRBV29-1 combines with J gene TRBJ1-1; D is uncertain. Germline CDR1 and CDR2: SQVTM and ANQGSEA. CDR3 length: 11 residues. Deletions cut 2 bases from V and 8 bases from J, with 9 bases between. The chain's CDR3 is CSVEKAPEAFF. The CDR3 DNA is TGCAGCGTTGAAAAAGCACCCGAAGCTTTCTTT.

This clonotype has only a few counts. The chain combines TRBV18 with TRBJ2-3; weak D call: TRBD1 (6 bases). Per the germline V gene, CDR1 is KGHSH and CDR2 is LQKENI. Deletions cut 2 bases from V and 5 bases from J, with 11 bases between. The CDR3 has 14 residues. The CDR3 coding sequence is TGTGCCAGCTCACCATCCGACAGGAGAGATACGCAGTATTTT. Its protein product is CASSPSDRRDTQYF.

The rearrangement links TRBV14 to TRBJ2-5; TRBD1 aligns across 8 bases. Germline loops: CDR1 SGHDN, CDR2 FVKESK. The CDR3 loop spans 13 amino acids. Trimming at V came to 6 bases and at J to 6 bases, leaving 6 bases not matched to a gene. As DNA, the CDR3 is TGTGCCAGCAGGAGACAGGGGTGGCAGACCCAGTACTTC. Residues: CASRRQGWQTQYF.

The chain combines TRBV5-1 with TRBJ2-7; 9 bases line up with TRBD2. The CDR3 runs to 15 residues. CDR1 and CDR2 (germline): SGHRS, YFSETQ. V dropped 4 bases and J dropped 3; count of bases not matched to a gene: 8. The CDR3 coding sequence is TGCGCCAGCAGCGCCGGACTAGCGACCTTCTACGAGCAGTACTTC. Translation gives CASSAGLATFYEQYF.